Listed below are T cell receptor beta chains from one sample, sequenced in a study of neoadjuvant anti-PD-1 for oral cavity cancer. Assay: immunoSEQ multiplex PCR; the TCRdb copy retains only in-frame clones and omits some. The sample records just under 70,000 clones, more than 75% being singletons. The specimen comprised PBMCs, sampled after nivolumab (anti-PD-1) treatment. The receptor source for this set is a person between 35 and 79 years old with oral cavity squamous cell carcinoma. Both conserved end residues are part of each CDR3. The D gene is left open where the match is weak. For some rows the clone size is stated as once, few or many, or as a class when expanded; others skip it.

v_call	j_call	d_call	clone_size	cdr3_nt	cdr3_aa
TRBV6-6	TRBJ2-5	NA	few	TGTGCCAGCAGTTCCAGCCTCCAAGAGACCCAGTACTTC	CASSSSLQETQYF
TRBV4-1	TRBJ1-4	NA	NA	TGCGCCAGCAGCCCAGGACGAGGGGAACGGGGTAATGAAAAACTGTTTTTT	CASSPGRGERGNEKLFF
TRBV9	TRBJ1-1	NA	NA	TGTGCCAGCAGCGTCCTTGCTAACACTGAAGCTTTCTTT	CASSVLANTEAFF
TRBV10-1	TRBJ2-2	TRBD2	NA	TGCGCCAGCAGTCCAGGACTAGCGGGAGAGCTGGGCACCGGGGAGCTGTTTTTT	CASSPGLAGELGTGELFF
TRBV7-9	TRBJ1-4	TRBD1	once	TGTGCCAGCAGCCCAGGACAGGGGGTTGAAAAACTGTTTTTT	CASSPGQGVEKLFF
TRBV5-1	TRBJ1-1	NA	NA	TGCGCCAGCAGCTTGGGTGGGGAGAACACTGAAGCTTTCTTT	CASSLGGENTEAFF
TRBV5-1	TRBJ2-1	TRBD1	NA	TGCGCCAGCAAGACCCTGAGACAGGGGGGCAATGAGCAGTTCTTC	CASKTLRQGGNEQFF
TRBV30	TRBJ2-7	NA	once	TGTGCCTGGAGTGTATCCCTATATTACGAGCAGTACTTC	CAWSVSLYYEQYF
TRBV5-1	TRBJ1-1	NA	NA	TGCGCCAGCAGGATGAACACTGAAGCTTTCTTT	CASRMNTEAFF
TRBV10-3	TRBJ1-5	TRBD1	NA	TGTGCCATCAGTCAGGGGGGGGCGAGTCAGCCCCAGCATTTT	CAISQGGASQPQHF
TRBV5-1	TRBJ2-7	NA	NA	TGCGCCAGCAGCCAACCAGGCCGAATCATCCACGAGCAGTACTTC	CASSQPGRIIHEQYF
TRBV27	TRBJ2-2	NA	medium-sized	TGTGCCAGCAGTTTATCAGGGCGAGCGGCCCTCGGTGACACCGGGGAGCTGTTTTTT	CASSLSGRAALGDTGELFF
TRBV9	TRBJ2-3	NA	NA	TGTGCCAGCAGCGTAGGAAACAGACCCACAGATACGCAGTATTTT	CASSVGNRPTDTQYF
TRBV4-1	TRBJ1-4	NA	NA	TGCGCCAGCAGCCACCCAGGACAGATCGGCGAAAAACTGTTTTTT	CASSHPGQIGEKLFF
TRBV27	TRBJ1-2	TRBD1	once	TGTGCCAGCAGCCCCATCGGCAGGGGGAGTTTTGGCTACACCTTC	CASSPIGRGSFGYTF
TRBV5-1	TRBJ2-5	NA	NA	TGCGCCAGCAGCTTGGCCCGGGGGACATCGGAGACCCAGTACTTC	CASSLARGTSETQYF
TRBV2	TRBJ2-1	TRBD2	NA	TGTGCCAGCCTACCCCTAGCGGGACCCTACTACAATGAGCAGTTCTTC	CASLPLAGPYYNEQFF
TRBV19	TRBJ2-1	TRBD2	NA	TGTGCCAGTAGTATCTGGCAAGCGGGAGATGAGCAGTTCTTC	CASSIWQAGDEQFF
TRBV27	TRBJ1-3	TRBD1	NA	TGTGCCAGCAGGCCGGGACAGGGAGTAGGAAACACCATATATTTT	CASRPGQGVGNTIYF
TRBV7-8	TRBJ2-6	NA	NA	TGTGCCAGCAGTGACAGGAGCTCTGGGGCCAACGTCCTGACTTTC	CASSDRSSGANVLTF
TRBV28	TRBJ2-3	NA	once	TGTGCCAGCAGTTGGTCCCGGACATCGCAGTATTTT	CASSWSRTSQYF
TRBV4-2	TRBJ1-1	NA	NA	TGTGCCAGCAGCCAAGATCTTGGGACACGGAACACTGAAGCTTTCTTT	CASSQDLGTRNTEAFF
TRBV19	TRBJ2-3	NA	NA	TGTGCCAGTAGTATTGACAGGAGCACAGATACGCAGTATTTT	CASSIDRSTDTQYF
TRBV11-2	TRBJ2-1	NA	once	TGTGCCAGCAGCTTATCGGCGAACAATGAGCAGTTCTTC	CASSLSANNEQFF
TRBV19	TRBJ1-5	TRBD1	NA	TGTGCCAGTAGTCCCCCCGGGACAGGGGAAAATCAGCCCCAGCATTTT	CASSPPGTGENQPQHF
TRBV5-4	TRBJ2-1	TRBD2	NA	TGTGCCAGCAGCTTGGAACTAGCGGGATATAATGAGCAGTTCTTC	CASSLELAGYNEQFF
TRBV10-3	TRBJ2-5	TRBD2	NA	TGTGCCATCAGTGCGGGGGGGGCCCAAGAGACCCAGTACTTC	CAISAGGAQETQYF
TRBV5-1	TRBJ1-1	TRBD1	NA	TGCGCCAGCAGCACCTCGACAGGGGGCACTGAAGCTTTCTTT	CASSTSTGGTEAFF
TRBV6-5	TRBJ1-1	NA	NA	TGTGCCAGCACTAGGAGGACAGCCATTAACACTGAAGCTTTCTTT	CASTRRTAINTEAFF
TRBV19	TRBJ2-7	NA	once	TGTGCCAGTAGTATAACCCTTACCCACGGTAGACGCTCCTACGAGCAGTACTTC	CASSITLTHGRRSYEQYF
TRBV9	TRBJ2-1	NA	NA	TGTGCCAGCAGCTCAACAGGATCCTACAATGAGCAGTTCTTC	CASSSTGSYNEQFF
TRBV4-2	TRBJ2-2	NA	few	TGTGCCAGCAGCCAGCAACAGGGCCGCCTGGGGACCGGGGAGCTGTTTTTT	CASSQQQGRLGTGELFF
TRBV5-1	TRBJ2-6	NA	NA	TGCGCCAGCAGCGTGATGTCCTCTGGGGCCAACGTCCTGACTTTC	CASSVMSSGANVLTF
TRBV19	TRBJ1-1	NA	NA	TGTGCCAGTGGGGATACAGGGCTCGAAGCTTTCTTT	CASGDTGLEAFF
TRBV6-1	TRBJ1-1	NA	NA	TGTGCCAGTGAAGGACAGATCGAAGCTTTCTTT	CASEGQIEAFF
TRBV7-7	TRBJ1-5	NA	NA	TGTGCTAGCAGCCCGGGGGTGGGAGACCAGCCCCAGCATTTT	CASSPGVGDQPQHF
TRBV6-6	TRBJ1-1	TRBD1	NA	TGTGCCAGCAGAACACGGGACAGATGGAACACTGAAGCTTTCTTT	CASRTRDRWNTEAFF
TRBV27	TRBJ2-7	NA	NA	TGTGCCAGCAGTTTACGGGAGATCTCCTACGAGCAGTACTTC	CASSLREISYEQYF
TRBV7-9	TRBJ1-1	NA	NA	TGTGCCAGCAGCTTAGCGCTCGGCGAAGCTTTCTTT	CASSLALGEAFF
TRBV2	TRBJ1-5	NA	NA	TGTGCCAGCAGTCTAGACCGGGATAGCAATCAGCCCCAGCATTTT	CASSLDRDSNQPQHF
TRBV6-1	TRBJ2-1	TRBD1	NA	TGTGCCAGCAGCGGGGGACAGGGTATTGTCCATGAGCAGTTCTTC	CASSGGQGIVHEQFF
TRBV5-1	TRBJ1-1	NA	NA	TGCGCCAGCAGCTTCCTCCCTTTGACGGGAGCTTTCTTT	CASSFLPLTGAFF
TRBV6-1	TRBJ1-3	NA	NA	TGTGCCAGCAGTGAAGGCCACACGCTACTCTCTGGAAACACCATATATTTT	CASSEGHTLLSGNTIYF
TRBV7-9	TRBJ2-3	TRBD2	NA	TGTGCCATCGAGCGGGGGAGTGCAGATACGCAGTATTTT	CAIERGSADTQYF
TRBV6-5	TRBJ2-2	NA	NA	TGTGCCAGCAGACCCGCCACCGGGGAGCTGTTTTTT	CASRPATGELFF
TRBV7-2	TRBJ2-7	NA	NA	TGTGCCAGCAGCTTAGTAAGCGAGCAGTACTTC	CASSLVSEQYF
TRBV4-1	TRBJ2-5	NA	once	TGCGCCAGCAGCCAAGACTGGCAGGGGAGCCAAGAGACCCAGTACTTC	CASSQDWQGSQETQYF
TRBV14	TRBJ1-1	NA	few	TGTGCCAGCTCCTATACAGCGAACACTGAAGCTTTCTTT	CASSYTANTEAFF
TRBV6-5	TRBJ2-2	NA	NA	TGTGCCAGCAGTTACTTAGGGACCGGGGAGCTGTTTTTT	CASSYLGTGELFF
TRBV7-3	TRBJ2-1	TRBD2	NA	TGTGCCAGCAGCCAAGGACTAGCGGGAGCCTATGAGCAGTTCTTC	CASSQGLAGAYEQFF
TRBV5-5	TRBJ1-1	TRBD1	NA	TGTGCCAGCAGCTTACTAAAGGGGGCGAGCACTGAAGCTTTCTTT	CASSLLKGASTEAFF